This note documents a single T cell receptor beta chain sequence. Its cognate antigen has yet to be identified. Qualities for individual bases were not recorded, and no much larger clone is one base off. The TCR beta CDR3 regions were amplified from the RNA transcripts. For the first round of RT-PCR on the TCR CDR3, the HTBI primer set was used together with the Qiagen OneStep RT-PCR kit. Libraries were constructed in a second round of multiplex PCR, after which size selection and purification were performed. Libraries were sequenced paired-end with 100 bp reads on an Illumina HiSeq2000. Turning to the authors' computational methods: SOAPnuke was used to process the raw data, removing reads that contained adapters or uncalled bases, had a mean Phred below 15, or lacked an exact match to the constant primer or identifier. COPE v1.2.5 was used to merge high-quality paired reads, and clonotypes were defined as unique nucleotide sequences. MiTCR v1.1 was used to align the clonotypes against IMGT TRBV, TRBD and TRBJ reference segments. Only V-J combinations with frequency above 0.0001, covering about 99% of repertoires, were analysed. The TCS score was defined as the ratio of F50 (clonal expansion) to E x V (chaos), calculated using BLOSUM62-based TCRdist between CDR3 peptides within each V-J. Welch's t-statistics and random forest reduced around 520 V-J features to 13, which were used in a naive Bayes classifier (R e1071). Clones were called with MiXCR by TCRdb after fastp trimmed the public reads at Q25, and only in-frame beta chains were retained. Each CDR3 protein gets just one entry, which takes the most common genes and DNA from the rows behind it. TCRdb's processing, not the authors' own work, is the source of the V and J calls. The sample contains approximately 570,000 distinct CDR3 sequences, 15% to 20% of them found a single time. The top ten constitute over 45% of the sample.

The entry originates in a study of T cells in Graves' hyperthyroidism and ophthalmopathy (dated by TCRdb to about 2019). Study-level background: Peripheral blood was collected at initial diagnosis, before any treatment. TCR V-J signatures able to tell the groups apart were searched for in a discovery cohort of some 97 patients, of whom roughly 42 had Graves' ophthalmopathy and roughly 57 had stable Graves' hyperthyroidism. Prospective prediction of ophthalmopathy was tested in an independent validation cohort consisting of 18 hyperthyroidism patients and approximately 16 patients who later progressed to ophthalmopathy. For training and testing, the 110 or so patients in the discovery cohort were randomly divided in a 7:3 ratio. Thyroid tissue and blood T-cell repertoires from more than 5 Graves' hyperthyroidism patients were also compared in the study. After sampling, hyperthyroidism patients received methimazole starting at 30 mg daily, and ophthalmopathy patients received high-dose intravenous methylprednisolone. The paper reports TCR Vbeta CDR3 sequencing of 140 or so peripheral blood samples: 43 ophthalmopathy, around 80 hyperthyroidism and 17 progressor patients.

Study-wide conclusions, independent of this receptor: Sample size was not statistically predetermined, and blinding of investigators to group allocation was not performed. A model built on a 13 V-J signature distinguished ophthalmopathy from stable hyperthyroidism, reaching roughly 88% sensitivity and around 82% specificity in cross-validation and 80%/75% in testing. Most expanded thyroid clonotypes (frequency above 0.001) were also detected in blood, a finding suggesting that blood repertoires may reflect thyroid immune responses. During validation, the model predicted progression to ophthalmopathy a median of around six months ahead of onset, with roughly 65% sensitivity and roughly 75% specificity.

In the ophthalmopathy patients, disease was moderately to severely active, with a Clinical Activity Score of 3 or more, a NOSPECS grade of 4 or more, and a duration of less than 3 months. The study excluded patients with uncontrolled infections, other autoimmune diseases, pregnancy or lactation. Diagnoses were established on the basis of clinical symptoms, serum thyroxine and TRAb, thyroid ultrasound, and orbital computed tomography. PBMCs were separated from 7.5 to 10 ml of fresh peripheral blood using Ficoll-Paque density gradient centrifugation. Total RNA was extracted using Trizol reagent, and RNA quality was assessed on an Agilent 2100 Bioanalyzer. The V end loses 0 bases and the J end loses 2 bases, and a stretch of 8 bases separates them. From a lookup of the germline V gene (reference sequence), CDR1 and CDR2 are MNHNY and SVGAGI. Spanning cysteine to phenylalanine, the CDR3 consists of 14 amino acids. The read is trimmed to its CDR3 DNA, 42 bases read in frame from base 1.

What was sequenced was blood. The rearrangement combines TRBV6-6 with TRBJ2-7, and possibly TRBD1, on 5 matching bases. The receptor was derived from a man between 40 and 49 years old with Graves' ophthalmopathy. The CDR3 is CASSYSYRTYEQYF. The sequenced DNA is TGTGCCAGCAGTTACTCGTACAGGACCTACGAGCAGTACTTC.